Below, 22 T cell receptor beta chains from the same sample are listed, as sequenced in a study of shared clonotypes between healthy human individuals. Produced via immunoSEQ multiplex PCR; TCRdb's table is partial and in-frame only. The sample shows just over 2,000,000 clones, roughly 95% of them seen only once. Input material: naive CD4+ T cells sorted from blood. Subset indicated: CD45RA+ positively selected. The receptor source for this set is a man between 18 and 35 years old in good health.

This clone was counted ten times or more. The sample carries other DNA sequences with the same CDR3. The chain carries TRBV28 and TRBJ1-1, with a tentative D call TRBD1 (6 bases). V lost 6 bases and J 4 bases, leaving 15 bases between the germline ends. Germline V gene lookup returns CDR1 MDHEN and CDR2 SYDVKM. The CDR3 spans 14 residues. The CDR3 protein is CASRPDRLGTEAFF. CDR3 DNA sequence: TGTGCCAGCAGACCCGACAGGCTCGGCACTGAAGCTTTCTTT.

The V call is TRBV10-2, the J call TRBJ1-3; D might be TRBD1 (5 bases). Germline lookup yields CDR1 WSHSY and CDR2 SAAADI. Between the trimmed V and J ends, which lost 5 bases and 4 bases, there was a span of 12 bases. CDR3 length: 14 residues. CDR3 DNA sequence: TGCGCCAGCAGTTCGGGGCTTCCAGGAAACACCATATATTTT. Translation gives CASSSGLPGNTIYF.

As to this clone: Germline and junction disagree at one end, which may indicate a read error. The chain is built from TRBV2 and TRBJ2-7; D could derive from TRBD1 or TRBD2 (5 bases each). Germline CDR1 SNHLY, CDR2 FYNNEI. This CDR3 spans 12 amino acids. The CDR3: CASSLGPQGVDF. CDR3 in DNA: TGTGCCAGCAGTCTGGGGCCTCAGGGAGTAGACTTC.

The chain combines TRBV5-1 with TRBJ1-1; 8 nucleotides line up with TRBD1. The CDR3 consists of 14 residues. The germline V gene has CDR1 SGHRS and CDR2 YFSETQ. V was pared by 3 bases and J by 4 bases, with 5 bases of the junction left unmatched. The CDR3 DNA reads TGCGCCAGCAGCTCGGACAGGGTGAGCACTGAAGCTTTCTTT. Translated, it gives CASSSDRVSTEAFF.

The CDR3 DNA reads as TGTGCCAGCAGCTTTACGAAAGGTCCTCCCGTGGTGGGCAATCAGCCCCAGCATTTT. Encoded protein: CASSFTKGPPVVGNQPQHF. The chain has TRBV7-2 and TRBJ1-5; D not certain. V lost 3 bases, J lost 2 bases, and 23 bases lay in between. The CDR3 runs 19 residues. Germline CDR1 is SGHTA and CDR2 is FQGNSA.

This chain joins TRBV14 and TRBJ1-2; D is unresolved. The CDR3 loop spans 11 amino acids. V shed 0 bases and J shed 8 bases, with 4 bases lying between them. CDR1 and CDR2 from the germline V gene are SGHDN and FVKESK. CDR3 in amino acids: CASSQDLGYTF. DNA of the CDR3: TGTGCCAGCAGCCAAGATTTGGGCTACACCTTC.

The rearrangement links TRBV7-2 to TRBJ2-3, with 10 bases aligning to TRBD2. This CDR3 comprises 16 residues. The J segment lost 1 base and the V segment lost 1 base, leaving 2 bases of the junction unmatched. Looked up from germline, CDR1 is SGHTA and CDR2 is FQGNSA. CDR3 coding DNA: TGTGCCAGCAGCTTAGTGGGGACTAGCGGCACAGATACGCAGTATTTT. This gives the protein CASSLVGTSGTDTQYF.

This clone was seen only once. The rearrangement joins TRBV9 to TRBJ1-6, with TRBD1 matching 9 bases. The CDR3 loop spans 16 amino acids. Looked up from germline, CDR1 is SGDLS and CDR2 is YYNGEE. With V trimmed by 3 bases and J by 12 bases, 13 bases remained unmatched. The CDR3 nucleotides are TGTGCCAGCAGCGAAGGACAGGGGATCGCCCCACGACCCCTCCACTTT. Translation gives CASSEGQGIAPRPLHF.

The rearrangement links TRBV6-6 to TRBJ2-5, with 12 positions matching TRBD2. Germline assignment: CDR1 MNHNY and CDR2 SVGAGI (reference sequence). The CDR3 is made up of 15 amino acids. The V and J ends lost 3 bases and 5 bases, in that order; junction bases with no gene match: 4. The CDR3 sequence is CASSYGGLAGETQYF. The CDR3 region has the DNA TGTGCCAGCAGTTATGGGGGACTAGCGGGCGAGACCCAGTACTTC.

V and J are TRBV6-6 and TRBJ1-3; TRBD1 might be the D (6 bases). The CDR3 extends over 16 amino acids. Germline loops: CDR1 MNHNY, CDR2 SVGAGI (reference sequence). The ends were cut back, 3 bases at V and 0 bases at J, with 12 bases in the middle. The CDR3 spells CASSYVQGYSGNTIYF. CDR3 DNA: TGTGCCAGCAGTTATGTCCAGGGGTACTCTGGAAACACCATATATTTT.

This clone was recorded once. The CDR3 region is CAWSVNEQYF. The CDR3 nucleotides are TGTGCCTGGAGTGTTAATGAGCAGTACTTC. The V gene is TRBV30, the J gene TRBJ2-7; D call uncertain. Germline CDR1 GTSNPN, CDR2 SVGIG (reference sequence). The CDR3 runs to 10 residues. V shed 0 bases and J shed 7 bases, with 4 bases lying between them.

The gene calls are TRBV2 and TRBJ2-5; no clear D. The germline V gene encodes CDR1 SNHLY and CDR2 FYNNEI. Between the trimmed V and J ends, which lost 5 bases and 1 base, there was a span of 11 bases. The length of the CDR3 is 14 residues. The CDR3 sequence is CASSLGILQETQYF. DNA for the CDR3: TGTGCCAGCAGTTTGGGGATACTCCAAGAGACCCAGTACTTC.

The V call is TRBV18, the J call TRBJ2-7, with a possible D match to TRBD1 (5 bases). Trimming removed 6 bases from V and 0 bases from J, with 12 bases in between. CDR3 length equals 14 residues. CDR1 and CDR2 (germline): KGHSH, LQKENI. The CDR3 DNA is TGTGCCAGCTCTCCCGACAGCCTCTCCTACGAGCAGTACTTC. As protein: CASSPDSLSYEQYF.

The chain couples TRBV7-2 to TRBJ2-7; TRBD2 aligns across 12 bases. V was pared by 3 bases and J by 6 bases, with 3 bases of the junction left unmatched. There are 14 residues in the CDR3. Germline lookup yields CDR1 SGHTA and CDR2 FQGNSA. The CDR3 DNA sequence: TGTGCCAGCAGCTTCCGGACTAGCGGGATCGAGCAGTACTTC. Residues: CASSFRTSGIEQYF.

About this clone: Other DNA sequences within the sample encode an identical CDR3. The DNA of the CDR3 is TGCGCCAGCAGCCCAGGTGGGGCCCAAGAGACCCAGTACTTC. Its protein product is CASSPGGAQETQYF. The rearrangement joins TRBV5-1 to TRBJ2-5; D possibly corresponds to TRBD1 (5 bases). Trimming took off 4 bases at V and 1 base at J, with 11 bases between the two ends. CDR1 is SGHRS and CDR2 is YFSETQ in the germline V gene. The CDR3 runs 14 residues. Drawing the rest from reference TRBV5-1 and TRBJ2-5, the complete variable domain is KAGVTQTPRYLIKTRGQQVTLSCSPISGHRSVSWYQQTPGQGLQFLFEYFSETQRNKGNFPGRFSGRQFSNSRSEMNVSTLELGDSALYLCASSPGGAQETQYFGPGTRLLVL.

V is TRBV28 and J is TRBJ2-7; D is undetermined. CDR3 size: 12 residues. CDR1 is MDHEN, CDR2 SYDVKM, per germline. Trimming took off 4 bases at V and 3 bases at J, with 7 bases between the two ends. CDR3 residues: CASSSQVYEQYF. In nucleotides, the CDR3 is TGTGCCAGCAGTTCTCAGGTCTACGAGCAGTACTTC.

CDR3 residues: CASSFGGVGTEAFF. In DNA, the CDR3 is TGTGCCAGCAGCTTCGGGGGAGTAGGCACTGAAGCTTTCTTT. This chain links TRBV7-9 with TRBJ1-1; a possible D gene is TRBD1 (5 bases). Trimming cost V 3 bases and J 4 bases, with 12 bases left between them. CDR3 length: 14 residues. Germline V lookup: CDR1 SEHNR, CDR2 FQNEAQ (reference sequence). Supplemented by reference TRBV7-9 and TRBJ1-1, the full variable domain reads DTGVSQNPRHKITKRGQNVTFRCDPISEHNRLYWYRQTLGQGPEFLTYFQNEAQLEKSRLLSDRFSAERPKGSFSTLEIQRTEQGDSAMYLCASSFGGVGTEAFFGQGTRLTVV.

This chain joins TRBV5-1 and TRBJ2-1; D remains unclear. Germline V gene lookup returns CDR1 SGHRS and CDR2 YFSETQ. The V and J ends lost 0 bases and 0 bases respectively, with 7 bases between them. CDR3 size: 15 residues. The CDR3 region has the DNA TGCGCCAGCAGCTTGGATGCGAGCTCCTACAATGAGCAGTTCTTC. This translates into CASSLDASSYNEQFF. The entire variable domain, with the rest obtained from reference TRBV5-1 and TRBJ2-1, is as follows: KAGVTQTPRYLIKTRGQQVTLSCSPISGHRSVSWYQQTPGQGLQFLFEYFSETQRNKGNFPGRFSGRQFSNSRSEMNVSTLELGDSALYLCASSLDASSYNEQFFGPGTRLTVL.

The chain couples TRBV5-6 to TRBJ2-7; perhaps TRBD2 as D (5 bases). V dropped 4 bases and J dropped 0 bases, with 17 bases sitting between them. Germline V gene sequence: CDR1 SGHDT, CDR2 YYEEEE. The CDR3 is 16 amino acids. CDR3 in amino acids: CASSPDGLGSSYEQYF. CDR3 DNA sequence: TGTGCCAGCAGCCCTGACGGTCTGGGGAGCTCCTACGAGCAGTACTTC.

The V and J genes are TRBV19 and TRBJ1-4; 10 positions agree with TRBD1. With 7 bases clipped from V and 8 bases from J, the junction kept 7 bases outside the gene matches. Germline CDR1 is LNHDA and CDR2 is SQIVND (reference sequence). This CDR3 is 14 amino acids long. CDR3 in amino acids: CASKIGTGEEKLFF. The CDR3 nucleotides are TGTGCCAGTAAGATTGGGACAGGGGAAGAAAAACTGTTTTTT.

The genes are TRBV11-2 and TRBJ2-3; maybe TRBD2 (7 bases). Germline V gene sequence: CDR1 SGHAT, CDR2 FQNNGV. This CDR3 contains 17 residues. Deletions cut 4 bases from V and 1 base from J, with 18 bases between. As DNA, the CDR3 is TGTGCCAGCAGCTCCACAAGGGGGGGTACAGGCACAGATACGCAGTATTTT. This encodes CASSSTRGGTGTDTQYF. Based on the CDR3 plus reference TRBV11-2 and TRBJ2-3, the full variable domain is EAGVAQSPRYKIIEKRQSVAFWCNPISGHATLYWYQQILGQGPKLLIQFQNNGVVDDSQLPKDRFSAERLKGVDSTLKIQPAKLEDSAVYLCASSSTRGGTGTDTQYFGPGTRLTVL.

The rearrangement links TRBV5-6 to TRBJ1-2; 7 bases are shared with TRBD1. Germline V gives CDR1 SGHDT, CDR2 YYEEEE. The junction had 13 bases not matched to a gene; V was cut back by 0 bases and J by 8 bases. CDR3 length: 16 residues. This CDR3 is CASSLGQGRGSAGYTF. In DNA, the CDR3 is TGTGCCAGCAGCTTGGGACAGGGTAGAGGGTCGGCGGGCTACACCTTC. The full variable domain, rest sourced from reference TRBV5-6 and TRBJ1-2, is DAGVTQSPTHLIKTRGQQVTLRCSPKSGHDTVSWYQQALGQGPQFIFQYYEEEERQRGNFPDRFSGHQFPNYSSELNVNALLLGDSALYLCASSLGQGRGSAGYTFGSGTRLTVV.